The TCR beta chain described here comes from a study of cytomegalovirus exposure and HLA in healthy donors. Study conclusions and caveats: The authors listed 150 to 200 TCR beta chains as cytomegalovirus-associated. Most TCR beta V segments were productive about 87% or about 30% of the time in an earlier analysis. Analyses of presence/absence relied on an assumption of roughly uniform sequencing depth across donors.

Note on this clone: As yet, its antigen is unknown.

Trimming took 4 bases from V and 9 from J; bases not matched to a gene: 7. CDR3 length: 13 amino acids. CDR1 SGHNT and CDR2 YENEEA come from the germline V gene. Primers included in the PCR were 60 Vbeta and 13 Jbeta primers. Some clones are missing from TCRdb's copy, which holds only in-frame ones; the method was immunoSEQ multiplex PCR. The sample consists of approximately 150,000 clones, over 70% of them appearing once. The chain joins TRBV11-3 to TRBJ2-3; TRBD1 matches at 7 bases. The TCR originated in a man between 45 and 60 years old in good health and CMV-seropositive. Material: PBMCs. CDR3 sequence: CASSSRRQGTQYF. CDR3 in DNA: TGTGCCAGCAGCTCACGACGACAGGGCACGCAGTATTTT.